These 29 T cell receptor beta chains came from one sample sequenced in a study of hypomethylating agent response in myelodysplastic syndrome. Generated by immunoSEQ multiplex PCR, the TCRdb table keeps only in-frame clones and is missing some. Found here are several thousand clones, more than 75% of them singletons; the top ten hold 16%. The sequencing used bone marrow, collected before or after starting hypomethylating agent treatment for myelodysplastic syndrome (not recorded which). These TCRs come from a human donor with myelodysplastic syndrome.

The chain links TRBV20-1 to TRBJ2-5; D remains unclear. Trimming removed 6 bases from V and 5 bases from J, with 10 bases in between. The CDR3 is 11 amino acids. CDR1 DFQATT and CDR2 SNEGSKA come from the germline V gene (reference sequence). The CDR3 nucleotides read TGCAGTGCGCTGATGGGGGAGACCCAGTACTTC. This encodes CSALMGETQYF.

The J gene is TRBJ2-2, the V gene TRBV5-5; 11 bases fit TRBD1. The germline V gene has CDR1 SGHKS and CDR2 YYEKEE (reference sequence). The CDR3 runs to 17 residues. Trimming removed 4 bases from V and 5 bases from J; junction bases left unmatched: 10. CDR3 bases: TGTGCCAGCAGCGTACCACCGGGACAGGGGGGAACCGGGGAGCTGTTTTTT. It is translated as CASSVPPGQGGTGELFF.

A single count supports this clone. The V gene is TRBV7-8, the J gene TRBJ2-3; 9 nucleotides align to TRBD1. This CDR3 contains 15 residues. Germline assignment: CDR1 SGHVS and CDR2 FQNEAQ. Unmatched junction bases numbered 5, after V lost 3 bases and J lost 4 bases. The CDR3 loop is CASSLNRGRSDTQYF. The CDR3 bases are TGTGCCAGCAGCTTGAACAGGGGGCGCTCAGATACGCAGTATTTT.

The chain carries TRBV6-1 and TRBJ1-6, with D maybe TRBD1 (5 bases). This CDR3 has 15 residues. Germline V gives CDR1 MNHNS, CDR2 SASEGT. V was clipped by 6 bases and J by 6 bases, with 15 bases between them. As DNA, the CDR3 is TGTGCCAGCAGGGAGGGGTCCGGTCTTAATTCACCCCTCCACTTT. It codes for CASREGSGLNSPLHF.

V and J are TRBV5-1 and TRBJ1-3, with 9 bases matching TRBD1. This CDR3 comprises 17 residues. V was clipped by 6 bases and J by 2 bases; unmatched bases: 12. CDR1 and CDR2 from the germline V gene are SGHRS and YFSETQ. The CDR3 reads CASKGTGLMGAGNTIYF. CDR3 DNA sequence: TGCGCCAGCAAAGGGACAGGGCTGATGGGGGCTGGAAACACCATATATTTT.

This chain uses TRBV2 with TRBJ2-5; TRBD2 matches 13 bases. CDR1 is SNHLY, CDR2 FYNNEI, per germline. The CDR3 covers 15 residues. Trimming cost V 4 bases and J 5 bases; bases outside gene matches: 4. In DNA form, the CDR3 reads TGTGCCAGCAGTGGGACTAGCGGGAGCGCCGAGACCCAGTACTTC. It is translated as CASSGTSGSAETQYF.

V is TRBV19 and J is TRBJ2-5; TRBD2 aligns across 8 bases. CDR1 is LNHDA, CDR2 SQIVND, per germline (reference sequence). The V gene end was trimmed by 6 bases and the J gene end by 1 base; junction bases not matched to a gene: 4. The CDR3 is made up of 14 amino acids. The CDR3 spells CASSGRGVQETQYF. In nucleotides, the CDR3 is TGTGCCAGTAGCGGGCGGGGGGTCCAAGAGACCCAGTACTTC.

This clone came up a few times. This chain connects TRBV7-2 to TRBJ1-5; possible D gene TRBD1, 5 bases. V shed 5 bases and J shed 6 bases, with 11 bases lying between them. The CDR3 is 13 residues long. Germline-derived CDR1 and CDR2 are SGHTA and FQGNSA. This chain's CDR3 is CASSPWDGQPQHF. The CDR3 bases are TGTGCCAGCAGCCCTTGGGACGGTCAGCCCCAGCATTTT.

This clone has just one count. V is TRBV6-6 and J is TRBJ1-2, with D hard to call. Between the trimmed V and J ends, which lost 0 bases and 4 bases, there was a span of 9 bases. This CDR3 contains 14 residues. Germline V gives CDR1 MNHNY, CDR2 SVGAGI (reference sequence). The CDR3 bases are TGTGCCAGCAGTTACTCGTTTTCCGTCTATGGCTACACCTTC. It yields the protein CASSYSFSVYGYTF.

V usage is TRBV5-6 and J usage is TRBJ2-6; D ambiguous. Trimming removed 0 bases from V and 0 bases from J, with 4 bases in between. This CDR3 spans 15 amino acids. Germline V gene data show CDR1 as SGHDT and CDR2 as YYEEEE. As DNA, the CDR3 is TGTGCCAGCAGCTTGGGCCCCTCTGGGGCCAACGTCCTGACTTTC. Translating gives CASSLGPSGANVLTF.

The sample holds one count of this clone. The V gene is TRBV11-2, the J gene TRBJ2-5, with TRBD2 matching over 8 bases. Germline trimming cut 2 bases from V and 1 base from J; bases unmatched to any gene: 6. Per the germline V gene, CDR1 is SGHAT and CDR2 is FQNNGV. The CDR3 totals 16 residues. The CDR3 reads CASSLFIAGPQETQYF. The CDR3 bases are TGTGCCAGCAGCTTATTTATAGCGGGGCCCCAAGAGACCCAGTACTTC.

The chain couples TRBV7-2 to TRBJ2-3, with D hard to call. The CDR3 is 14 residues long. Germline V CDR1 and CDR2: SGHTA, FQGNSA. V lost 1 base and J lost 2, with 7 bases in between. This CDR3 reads CASSLGSATDTQYF. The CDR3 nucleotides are TGTGCCAGCAGCTTAGGGTCGGCCACAGATACGCAGTATTTT.

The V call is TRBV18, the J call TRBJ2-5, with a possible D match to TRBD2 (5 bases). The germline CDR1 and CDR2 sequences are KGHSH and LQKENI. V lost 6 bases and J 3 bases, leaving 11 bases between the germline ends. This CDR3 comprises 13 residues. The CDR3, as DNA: TGTGCCAGCTCGCAGAATAGCGAAGAGACCCAGTACTTC. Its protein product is CASSQNSEETQYF.

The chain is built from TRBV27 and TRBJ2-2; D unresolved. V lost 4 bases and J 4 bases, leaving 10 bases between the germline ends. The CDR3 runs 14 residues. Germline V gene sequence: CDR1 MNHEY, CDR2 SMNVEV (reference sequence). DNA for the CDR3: TGTGCCAGCAGTTGGATGGCCACCACCGGGGAGCTGTTTTTT. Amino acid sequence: CASSWMATTGELFF.

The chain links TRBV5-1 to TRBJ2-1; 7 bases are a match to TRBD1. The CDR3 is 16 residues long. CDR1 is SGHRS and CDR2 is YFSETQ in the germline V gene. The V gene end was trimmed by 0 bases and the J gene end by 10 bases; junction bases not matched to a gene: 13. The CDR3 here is CASSLGPHRQGREQFF. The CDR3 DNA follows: TGCGCCAGCAGCTTGGGCCCCCACCGACAGGGTAGGGAGCAGTTCTTC.

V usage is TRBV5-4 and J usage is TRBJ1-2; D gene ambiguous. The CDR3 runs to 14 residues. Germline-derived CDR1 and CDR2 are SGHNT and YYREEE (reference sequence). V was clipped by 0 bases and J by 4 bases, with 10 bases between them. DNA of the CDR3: TGTGCCAGCAGCTTGGAGGCGGGGATCTATGGCTACACCTTC. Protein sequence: CASSLEAGIYGYTF.

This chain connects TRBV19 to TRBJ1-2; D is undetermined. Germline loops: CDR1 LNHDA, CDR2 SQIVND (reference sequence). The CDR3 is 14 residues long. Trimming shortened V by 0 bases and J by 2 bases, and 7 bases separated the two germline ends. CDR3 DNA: TGTGCCAGTAGTATAGAGCGGCGAAACTATGGCTACACCTTC. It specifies CASSIERRNYGYTF. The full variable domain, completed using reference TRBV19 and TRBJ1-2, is DGGITQSPKYLFRKEGQNVTLSCEQNLNHDAMYWYRQDPGQGLRLIYYSQIVNDFQKGDIAEGYSVSREKKESFPLTVTSAQKNPTAFYLCASSIERRNYGYTFGSGTRLTVV.

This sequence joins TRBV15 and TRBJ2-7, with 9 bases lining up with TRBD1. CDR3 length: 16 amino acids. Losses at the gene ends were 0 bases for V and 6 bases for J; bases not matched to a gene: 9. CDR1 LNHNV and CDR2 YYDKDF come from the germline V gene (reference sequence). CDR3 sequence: CATSRDRGTGFGEQYF. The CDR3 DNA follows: TGTGCCACCAGCAGAGATCGGGGGACAGGGTTTGGCGAGCAGTACTTC.

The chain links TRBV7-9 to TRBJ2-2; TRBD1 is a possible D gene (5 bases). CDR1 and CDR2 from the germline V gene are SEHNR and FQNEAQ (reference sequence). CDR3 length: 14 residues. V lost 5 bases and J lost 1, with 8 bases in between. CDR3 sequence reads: CASSLGQNTGELFF. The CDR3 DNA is TGTGCCAGCAGCCTAGGACAGAACACCGGGGAGCTGTTTTTT.

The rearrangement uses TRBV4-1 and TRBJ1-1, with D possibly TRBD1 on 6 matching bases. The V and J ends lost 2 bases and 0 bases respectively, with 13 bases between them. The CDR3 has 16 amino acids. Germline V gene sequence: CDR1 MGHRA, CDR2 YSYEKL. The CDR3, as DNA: TGCGCCAGCAGCCAATTACAGGGTTACATGAACACTGAAGCTTTCTTT. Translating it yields CASSQLQGYMNTEAFF.

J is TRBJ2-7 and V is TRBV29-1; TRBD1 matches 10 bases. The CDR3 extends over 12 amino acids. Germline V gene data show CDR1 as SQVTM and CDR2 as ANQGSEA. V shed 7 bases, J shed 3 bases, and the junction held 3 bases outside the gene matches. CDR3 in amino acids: CSGGQGVYEQYF. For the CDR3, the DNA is TGCAGCGGTGGACAGGGGGTCTACGAGCAGTACTTC.

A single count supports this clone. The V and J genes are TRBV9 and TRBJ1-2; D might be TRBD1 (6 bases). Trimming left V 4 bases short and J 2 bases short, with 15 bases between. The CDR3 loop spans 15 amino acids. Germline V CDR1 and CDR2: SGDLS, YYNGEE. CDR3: CASSLGGGENYGYTF. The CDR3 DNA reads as TGTGCCAGCAGCCTCGGGGGCGGGGAGAACTATGGCTACACCTTC. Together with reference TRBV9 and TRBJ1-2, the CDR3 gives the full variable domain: DSGVTQTPKHLITATGQRVTLRCSPRSGDLSVYWYQQSLDQGLQFLIQYYNGEERAKGNILERFSAQQFPDLHSELNLSSLELGDSALYFCASSLGGGENYGYTFGSGTRLTVV.

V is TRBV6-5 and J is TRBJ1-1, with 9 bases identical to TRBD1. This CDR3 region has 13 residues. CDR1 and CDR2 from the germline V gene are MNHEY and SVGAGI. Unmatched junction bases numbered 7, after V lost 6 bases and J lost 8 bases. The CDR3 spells CASSRGQGAEAFF. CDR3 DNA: TGTGCCAGCAGCCGGGGACAGGGTGCGGAAGCTTTCTTT.

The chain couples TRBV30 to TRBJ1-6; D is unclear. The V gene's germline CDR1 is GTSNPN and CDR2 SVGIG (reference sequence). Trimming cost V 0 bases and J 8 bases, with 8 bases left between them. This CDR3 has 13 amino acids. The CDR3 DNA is TGTGCCTGGAGTGTAGGGCGTGATTCACCCCTCCACTTT. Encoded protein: CAWSVGRDSPLHF.

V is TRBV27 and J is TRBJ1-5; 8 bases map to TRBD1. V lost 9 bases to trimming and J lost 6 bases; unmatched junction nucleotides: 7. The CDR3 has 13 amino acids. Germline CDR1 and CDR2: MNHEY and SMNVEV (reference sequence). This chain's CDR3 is CASSPGQAQPQHF. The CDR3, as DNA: TGTGCCAGTTCTCCGGGACAGGCTCAGCCCCAGCATTTT.

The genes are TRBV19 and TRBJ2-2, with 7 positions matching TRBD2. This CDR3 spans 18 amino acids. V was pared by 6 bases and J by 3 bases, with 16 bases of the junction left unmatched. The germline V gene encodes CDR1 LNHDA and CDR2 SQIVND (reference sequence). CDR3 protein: CASRPGTTMREYTGELFF. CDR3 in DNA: TGTGCCAGTAGACCCGGGACTACAATGAGGGAGTACACCGGGGAGCTGTTTTTT.

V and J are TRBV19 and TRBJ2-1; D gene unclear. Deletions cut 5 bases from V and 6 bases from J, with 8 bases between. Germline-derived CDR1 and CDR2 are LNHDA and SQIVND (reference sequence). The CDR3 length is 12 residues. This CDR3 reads CASSGRRNEQFF. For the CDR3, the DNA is TGTGCCAGTAGTGGCAGGCGCAATGAGCAGTTCTTC. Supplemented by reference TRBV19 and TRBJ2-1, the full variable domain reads DGGITQSPKYLFRKEGQNVTLSCEQNLNHDAMYWYRQDPGQGLRLIYYSQIVNDFQKGDIAEGYSVSREKKESFPLTVTSAQKNPTAFYLCASSGRRNEQFFGPGTRLTVL.

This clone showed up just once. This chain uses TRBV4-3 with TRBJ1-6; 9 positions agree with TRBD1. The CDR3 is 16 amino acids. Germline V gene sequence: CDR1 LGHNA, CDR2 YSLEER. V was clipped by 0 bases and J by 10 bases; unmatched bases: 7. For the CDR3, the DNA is TGCGCCAGCAGCCAAGATCGGGACAGGGCTTGGTCACCCCTCCACTTT. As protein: CASSQDRDRAWSPLHF.

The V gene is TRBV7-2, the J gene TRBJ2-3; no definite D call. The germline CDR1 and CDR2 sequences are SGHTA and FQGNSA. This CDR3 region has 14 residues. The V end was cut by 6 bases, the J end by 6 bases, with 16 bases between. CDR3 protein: CASSSPRMGDTQYF. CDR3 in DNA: TGTGCCAGCAGTTCCCCTCGAATGGGTGATACGCAGTATTTT.